Detailed here is one T cell receptor (beta chain). The antigen is not known. This sample is drawn from a study of shared clonotypes between healthy human individuals. Study-wide results and limits: The study generally estimated greater richness for naive than memory subsets.

Naive CD8 cells, CD45RO-negative and positively selected for CCR7, excluded terminally differentiated effector memory CD45RA+ cells. Adults of Caucasian background living in Nashville, Tennessee made up all donors. Clones were sequenced by immunoSEQ multiplex PCR, and TCRdb holds only the in-frame ones, with some missing. This sample has millions of clones, with more than 85% found just once. The specimen was naive CD8+ T cells from PBMCs. This clonotype originated in a man between 18 and 35 years old in good health. Some clones in this sample may be carry-over from other donors' samples.

The DNA for the CDR3 is TGTGCCAGCGGACGACGGACAGGGTTTAACACCGGGGAGCTGTTTTTT. It codes for CASGRRTGFNTGELFF. The J gene is TRBJ2-2, the V gene TRBV5-8; 8 positions agree with TRBD1. CDR3 length: 16 amino acids. Trimming removed 7 bases from V and 2 bases from J; junction bases left unmatched: 10. Germline V CDR1 and CDR2: SGHTS, YDEGEE.